This entry features one TCR beta chain sequence. Its antigen remains unknown. These data come from a study of CXCR3-negative and CXCR3-positive naive CD8 T cells. Study observations and caveats: Fresh PBMCs served for most assays, and CXCR3 expression fell partially after cryopreservation.

CDR3 size: 16 residues. Germline CDR1 and CDR2: MDHEN and SYDVKM. TRB cDNA was prepared as libraries by UMI-labeled 5' RACE. TCRdb reprocessed the 5' RACE reads, keeping one entry per CDR3 protein, no DNA. Its clone listing holds about 38,000 distinct CDR3 sequences. The sequence came from a human donor in good health. Some clones in this sample may be carry-over from other donors' samples. The chain links TRBV28 to TRBJ2-2; checking the TCRdb D call of TRBD1 is not possible without DNA. What was sequenced was memory CD8+ T cells from blood. This chain's CDR3 is CASRFIGTDNTGELFF.